These 18 T cell receptor beta chains originate from one sample sequenced in a study of tissue T cells after allogeneic stem cell transplantation. Measured with immunoSEQ multiplex PCR; TCRdb has only the in-frame clones, and not every one. The sample shows about 21,000 clones, 69% of them seen only once. Sequenced sample: blood. All receptors derive from a female BALB/c mouse in good health. Strain haplotype at MHC: H2-d.

This clone has more than one count but fewer than ten. The genes and germline here are from mouse. From the germline J gene comes the end of the CDR3, since the read stops 1 residue before it. V usage is TRBV4 and J usage is TRBJ1-3, with TRBD1 matching 7 bases. After removal of 5 bases from V and 2 bases from J, the junction contained 0 bases not matched to a gene. CDR1 is LGHDT, CDR2 YNNKQL, per germline (reference sequence). There are 13 residues in the CDR3. The CDR3 protein is CASSQGAGNTLYF. CDR3 DNA (partial): TGTGCCAGCAGCCAGGGGGCTGGAAATACGCTCTAT.

This clone has a single count. Genes here carry mouse names. The sequenced part of the CDR3 DNA is TGTGCCAGCAGCTTCAGGGGAGAGGCTCCGCTT. It specifies CASSFRGEAPL. The whole CDR3 protein is CASSFRGEAPLF. The chain employs TRBV4 and TRBJ1-5; D may be TRBD1 (6 bases). The missing CDR3 end, 1 residue past where the read stops, is filled in from the germline J gene. This CDR3 has 12 amino acids. Germline CDR1 reads LGHDT; CDR2 reads YNNKQL (reference sequence). Trimming cost V 4 bases and J 8 bases, with 9 bases left between them.

As to this clone: Mouse gene names and germline throughout. The sequenced fragment ends 1 residue before the CDR3 boundary, so the rest is inferred from the germline J gene. The rearrangement joins TRBV5 to TRBJ2-3; a weak D match, TRBD2 (7 bases). Germline CDR1 and CDR2: LGHNA and YNLKQL (reference sequence). V lost 0 bases and J 1 base, leaving 8 bases between the germline ends. This CDR3 has 15 amino acids. The covered CDR3 bases are TGTGCCAGCAGCCAAGAAGGGGGGGGTGCAGAAACGCTGTAT. It translates to CASSQEGGGAETLY. The full CDR3 is CASSQEGGGAETLYF.

With respect to this clone: Mouse names are used for the genes. The CDR3 end lies 1 residue beyond the end of the read and is filled in from the germline J gene. V gene TRBV1 combines with J gene TRBJ2-5; 10 nucleotides agree with TRBD2. V dropped 1 base and J dropped 5; count of bases not matched to a gene: 3. The CDR3 consists of 15 residues. Germline CDR1 NSQYPW, CDR2 LRSPGD (reference sequence). The CDR3 region is CTCSAGGTGVDTQYF. The covered CDR3 bases are TGCACCTGCAGTGCAGGTGGGACTGGGGTAGACACCCAGTAC.

To note about this clone: Germline and genes: mouse. The CDR3 goes on 1 residue after the read ends, and that part is filled in from the germline J gene. The chain employs TRBV31 and TRBJ2-3; D uncertain. Germline CDR1 and CDR2: GKSSPN and SITVG. Trimming left V 0 bases short and J 2 bases short, with 9 bases between. This CDR3 spans 14 amino acids. The sequenced part of the CDR3 DNA is TGTGCCTGGAGTCTAGCTGGTGTTGCAGAAACGCTGTAT. Translated, it gives CAWSLAGVAETLY. The whole CDR3 reads CAWSLAGVAETLYF.

This clone was recorded a few times. Mouse germline and gene names are used. From the germline J gene comes the end of the CDR3, since the read stops 1 residue before it. J is TRBJ2-7 and V is TRBV19; 10 bases are shared with TRBD2. This CDR3 is 15 amino acids long. Trimming took 4 bases from V and 4 from J; bases not matched to a gene: 8. Germline V gives CDR1 FNHDT, CDR2 SITEND (reference sequence). CDR3 residues: CASSPPPGLGYEQYF. The part of the CDR3 DNA that was read is TGTGCCAGCAGTCCCCCTCCGGGACTGGGGTATGAACAGTAC.

Points on this clone: The genes and germline here are from mouse. The CDR3 end is not reached by the read, which stops 1 residue before it; the germline J gene fills it in. The chain recombines TRBV5 with TRBJ2-1; a weak D match, TRBD2 (6 bases). Trimming removed 2 bases at V and 3 bases at J, with 8 bases between. From germline, CDR1 is LGHNA and CDR2 YNLKQL (reference sequence). The CDR3 extends over 14 amino acids. The CDR3: CASSQRDFYAEQFF. Partial CDR3 DNA: TGTGCCAGCAGCCAACGGGACTTCTATGCTGAGCAGTTC.

With respect to this clone: Germline and genes: mouse. The read comes to an end 1 residue before the CDR3 does, leaving the germline J gene to fill in the end. The chain couples TRBV1 to TRBJ2-3; D gene unclear. The ends were cut back, 1 base at V and 4 bases at J, with 6 bases in the middle. The CDR3 extends over 13 amino acids. Germline loops: CDR1 NSQYPW, CDR2 LRSPGD (reference sequence). CDR3 bases read: TGCACCTGCAGTGCAGGGACGACAGAAACGCTGTAT. It is translated as CTCSAGTTETLY. The whole CDR3 region reads CTCSAGTTETLYF.

This clone was counted only a few times. Mouse names are used for the genes. Read sequence stops 1 residue before the CDR3 end, and the germline J gene provides the missing end. The chain uses TRBV13-2 and TRBJ1-4; 9 nucleotides align to TRBD1. The germline V gene has CDR1 NNHNN and CDR2 SYGAGS (reference sequence). CDR3 size: 16 residues. V was pared by 3 bases and J by 4 bases, with 7 bases of the junction left unmatched. The CDR3 reads CASGGPGQGGNERLFF. Partial CDR3 DNA: TGTGCCAGCGGTGGTCCGGGACAGGGTGGCAACGAAAGATTATTT.

As for this clone: Mouse names are used for the genes. The missing CDR3 end, 1 residue past where the read stops, is filled in from the germline J gene. V and J are TRBV13-2 and TRBJ2-3; D possibly corresponds to TRBD1 (6 bases). In germline, CDR1 is NNHNN, CDR2 SYGAGS (reference sequence). The CDR3 length is 14 residues. Trimming left V 2 bases short and J 1 base short, with 8 bases between. The CDR3 DNA, read in part, is TGTGCCAGCGGTGAGGGACATCGTGCAGAAACGCTGTAT. Its translation: CASGEGHRAETLY. The entire CDR3 protein reads CASGEGHRAETLYF.

This clone was counted only a few times. Genes and germline come from the mouse. Read coverage stops 1 residue before the CDR3 terminus; the germline J gene supplies the remainder. The V gene is TRBV29, the J gene TRBJ2-7, with D possibly matching TRBD1 (6 bases). Looked up from germline, CDR1 is MSHET and CDR2 is SYDVDS. CDR3 length equals 13 residues. The V end lost 2 bases, the J end lost 4 bases, and 9 bases lay between the germline ends. The CDR3 here is CASSLRDTYEQYF. The part of the CDR3 DNA that was read is TGTGCTAGCAGTTTAAGGGACACTTATGAACAGTAC.

A word on this clone: Gene names denote mouse genes. Read sequence stops 1 residue before the CDR3 end, and the germline J gene provides the missing end. The chain employs TRBV5 and TRBJ2-4; a possible D gene is TRBD2 (7 bases). V shed 1 base and J shed 2 bases, with 7 bases lying between them. CDR1 is LGHNA and CDR2 is YNLKQL in the germline V gene (reference sequence). The CDR3 consists of 14 residues. CDR3 region: CASSQGGAQNTLYF. The sequenced CDR3 bases are TGTGCCAGCAGCCAAGGGGGGGCTCAAAACACCTTGTAC.

As concerns this clone: Mouse names are used for the genes. The covered CDR3 bases are TGTGCCAGCAGTCCCGGGCAAAATTCGCCCCTCTAC. Its protein product is CASSPGQNSPLY. The CDR3 in full is CASSPGQNSPLYF. The V call is TRBV19, the J call TRBJ1-6; no clear D. The read stops 1 residue short of the end of the CDR3; the missing end is completed from the germline J gene. TRBJ1-6 carries the ORF label, with uncertain function. This CDR3 spans 13 amino acids. Germline lookup yields CDR1 FNHDT and CDR2 SITEND (reference sequence). Trimming shortened V by 4 bases and J by 7 bases, and 9 bases separated the two germline ends.

Note on this clone: Gene names follow the mouse nomenclature. The DNA ends 1 residue before the CDR3 does, and the rest of the CDR3 is filled in from the germline J gene. V usage is TRBV24 and J usage is TRBJ2-2, with TRBD1 matching 8 bases. The junction had 3 bases not matched to a gene; V was cut back by 1 base and J by 2 bases. The CDR3 contains 16 residues. CDR1 and CDR2 (germline): KGHTA, FRNEEI. Incomplete CDR3 DNA: TGTGCCAGCAGTCTGTCTCGGACAGGGAACACCGGGCAGCTCTAC. As protein: CASSLSRTGNTGQLY. The CDR3 in its entirety is CASSLSRTGNTGQLYF.

With respect to this clone: The gene names given are mouse names. The CDR3 end falls 1 residue outside the read, so it is completed with the germline J gene. This chain uses TRBV3 with TRBJ2-7, with 7 nucleotides matching TRBD1. CDR3 length: 14 residues. Germline trimming cut 1 base from V and 0 bases from J; bases unmatched to any gene: 0. The germline gives CDR1 SNHLY, CDR2 FYNGKV (reference sequence). The CDR3 loop is CASSLGDSSYEQYF. The DNA read from the CDR3 is TGTGCCAGCAGCTTAGGGGACAGCTCCTATGAACAGTAC.

A remark on this clone: The genes are named according to mouse. The CDR3 end lies 1 residue beyond the end of the read and is filled in from the germline J gene. The chain is built from TRBV19 and TRBJ1-1; 7 bases map to TRBD1. Germline V lookup: CDR1 FNHDT, CDR2 SITEND (reference sequence). There are 11 residues in the CDR3. V shed 5 bases, J shed 7 bases, and the junction held 2 bases outside the gene matches. The CDR3 bases that were read are TGTGCCAGCAGAAGACAGGGAGAAGTCTTC. As protein: CASRRQGEVF. In full, the CDR3 is CASRRQGEVFF.

Regarding this clone: Gene names and germline refer to mouse. The CDR3 is cut off 1 residue early in the read; its end comes from the germline J gene. V is TRBV12-1 and J is TRBJ1-2; D unresolved. V lost 0 bases, J lost 2 bases, and 12 bases lay in between. The CDR3 spans 15 residues. Germline CDR1 is SGHSN and CDR2 is HYEKVE. CDR3 loop: CASSLAGKENSDYTF. Partial CDR3 DNA: TGTGCCAGCTCTCTCGCGGGGAAGGAGAACTCCGACTACACC. Combining the CDR3 with reference TRBV12-1 and TRBJ1-2 gives the whole variable domain DSGVVQSPRHIIKEKGGRSVLTCIPISGHSNVVWYQQTLGKELKFLIQHYEKVERDKGFLPSRFSVQQFDDYHSEMNMSALELEDSAMYFCASSLAGKENSDYTFGSGTRLLVI.

To note about this clone: Gene names and germline match the mouse. The read terminates 1 residue ahead of where the CDR3 ends, so the germline J gene completes it. V usage is TRBV31 and J usage is TRBJ2-4; D might be TRBD1 (6 bases). The CDR3 loop spans 13 amino acids. V dropped 4 bases and J dropped 1 base, with 9 bases sitting between them. Germline CDR1 is GKSSPN and CDR2 is SITVG. The CDR3 loop is CAWTGEGQNTLYF. The CDR3 bases that were read are TGTGCCTGGACAGGGGAGGGTCAAAACACCTTGTAC.